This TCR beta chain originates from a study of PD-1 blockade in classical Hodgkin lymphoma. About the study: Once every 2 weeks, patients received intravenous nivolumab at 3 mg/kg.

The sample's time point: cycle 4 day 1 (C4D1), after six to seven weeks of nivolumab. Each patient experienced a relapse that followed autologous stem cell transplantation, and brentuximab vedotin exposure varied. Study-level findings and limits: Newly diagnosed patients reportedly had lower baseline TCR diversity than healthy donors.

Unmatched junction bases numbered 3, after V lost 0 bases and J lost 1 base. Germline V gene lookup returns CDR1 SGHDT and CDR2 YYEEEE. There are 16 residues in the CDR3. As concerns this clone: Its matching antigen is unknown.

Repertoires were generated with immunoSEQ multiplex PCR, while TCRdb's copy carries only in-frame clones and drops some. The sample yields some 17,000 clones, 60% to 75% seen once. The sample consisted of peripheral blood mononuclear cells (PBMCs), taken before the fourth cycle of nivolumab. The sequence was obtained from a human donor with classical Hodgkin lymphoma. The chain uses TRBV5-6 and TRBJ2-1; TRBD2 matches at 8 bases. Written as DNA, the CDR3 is TGTGCCAGCAGCTTGGATGGCGGGGGGTCCTACAATGAGCAGTTCTTC. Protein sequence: CASSLDGGGSYNEQFF.